Listed below are T cell receptor beta chains from one sample, sequenced in a study of cytomegalovirus exposure and HLA in healthy donors. Measured with immunoSEQ multiplex PCR; TCRdb has only the in-frame clones, and not every one. The top ten clones hold over 1.1% of a sample with about 140,000 clones, approximately 84% of them seen once. The sequenced sample was PBMCs. These TCRs come from a woman in her 30s in good health and CMV-seronegative. The CDR3 runs from the conserved cysteine through the conserved F or W. D genes are given only for firm matches. A row's size may be missing; if present it is once, few, many or a size class.

j_call clone_size d_call v_call cdr3_nt cdr3_aa
TRBJ2-1 . TRBD2 TRBV6-5 TGTGCCGCCGCCCTGGCTAGCGGGGTGAATGAGCAGTTCTTC CAAALASGVNEQFF
TRBJ2-6 . TRBD1 TRBV5-1 TGCGCCAGCAGCTCGACAGGGCCCGCGGGGGCCAACGTCCTGACTTTC CASSSTGPAGANVLTF
TRBJ1-2 few TRBD1 TRBV2 TGTGCCAGCAGCCAACCGGGACAGGGGATGGATGGCTACACCTTC CASSQPGQGMDGYTF
TRBJ1-2 . TRBD1 TRBV19 TGTGCCAGTAGTCCGGACAGGGGCCATGGCTACACCTTC CASSPDRGHGYTF
TRBJ2-7 . . TRBV5-1 TGCGCCAGCAGCTTGTCCCCTACTACCACCTCCTACGAGCAGTACTTC CASSLSPTTTSYEQYF
TRBJ1-6 . TRBD1 TRBV5-1 TGCGCCAGCAGCCCGGGACAGGCGAATAATTCACCCCTCCACTTT CASSPGQANNSPLHF
TRBJ1-3 . TRBD1 TRBV5-1 TGCGCCAGCAGCTACGGAGGACAGGGCTCTTTGCGGAACTCTGGAAACACCATATATTTT CASSYGGQGSLRNSGNTIYF
TRBJ2-5 . . TRBV10-3 TGTGCCATCAGAAGATCAGGGTTAGAGGAGACCCAGTACTTC CAIRRSGLEETQYF
TRBJ2-5 . . TRBV5-1 TGCGCCGCGGGGAGAGATCCCAAAGAGACCCAGTACTTC CAAGRDPKETQYF
TRBJ2-3 . . TRBV30 TGTGCCTGGAGTCGAGGGGGTGACACAGATACGCAGTATTTT CAWSRGGDTDTQYF
TRBJ2-3 . . TRBV4-2 TGTGCCAGCAGCCAAGCACCGGGTGGAGATACGCAGTATTTT CASSQAPGGDTQYF
TRBJ2-4 . . TRBV5-1 TGCGCCAGCAGCCCCACCTACGCGCCCCACGACATTCAGTACTTC CASSPTYAPHDIQYF
TRBJ1-2 few . TRBV2 TGTGCCAGCAGTGAATCTTACGCAGGGTATGGCTACACCTTC CASSESYAGYGYTF
TRBJ1-1 . TRBD1 TRBV11-2 TGTGCCAGCAGCCCTGACAGGGGTTCTGAAGCTTTCTTT CASSPDRGSEAFF
TRBJ2-1 . . TRBV25-1 TGTGCCAGCAGTCCCTCGGGGGTACGGGTCAATGAGCAGTTCTTC CASSPSGVRVNEQFF
TRBJ2-5 . . TRBV2 TGTGCCAGCAGTTTAGAGCCACTGTACCAAGAGACCCAGTACTTC CASSLEPLYQETQYF
TRBJ1-1 . . TRBV9 TGTGCCAGCAGCAGCACAGGGACCACTGAAGCTTTCTTT CASSSTGTTEAFF
TRBJ1-2 once . TRBV6-1 TGTGCCAGCAGTGAACAGGCTAACTATGGCTACACCTTC CASSEQANYGYTF
TRBJ2-5 . . TRBV27 TGTGCCAGCAGTTCAGACAGCCAAGAGACCCAGTACTTC CASSSDSQETQYF
TRBJ2-7 . TRBD1 TRBV5-8 TGTGCCAGCAACTCACGTTGGGACAGGGATGTTCAGCGCTACGAGCAGTACTTC CASNSRWDRDVQRYEQYF
TRBJ2-1 . TRBD2 TRBV7-9 TGTGCCAGCAGCTTACGGGCTAGCGGTAACAATGAGCAGTTCTTC CASSLRASGNNEQFF
TRBJ1-6 . . TRBV30 TGTGCCTGGAGTAGTGCGACAGTCCTTATTGGTAATTCACCCCTCCACTTT CAWSSATVLIGNSPLHF
TRBJ1-4 . . TRBV9 TGTGCCAGCAGCCCATCGATAACGAGGGATCACGAAAAACTGTTTTTT CASSPSITRDHEKLFF
TRBJ2-5 . TRBD1 TRBV6-1 TGTGCCAGCAGTCAAAGACAGGGCAGGTTTACGACCCAGTACTTC CASSQRQGRFTTQYF
TRBJ1-1 . . TRBV5-1 TGCGCCAGCAATGGCGGGAGAGACACTGAAGCTTTCTTT CASNGGRDTEAFF
TRBJ2-5 . . TRBV7-8 TGTGCCAGCAGCTTAGTTTTATCTCGGGGGTTAGAGACCCAGTACTTC CASSLVLSRGLETQYF
TRBJ1-1 . . TRBV7-6 TGTGCCAGCAGCCCTAACCCACAGGGATACGCTGAAGCTTTCTTT CASSPNPQGYAEAFF
TRBJ2-2 . TRBD1 TRBV7-2 TGTGCCAGCACTAGACAGGGTTCGGCCGGGGAGCTGTTTTTT CASTRQGSAGELFF
TRBJ2-5 once . TRBV5-1 TGCGCCAGCAGCTTGGAACGGGCGGGTGGAGAGACCCAGTACTTC CASSLERAGGETQYF
TRBJ1-2 . TRBD1 TRBV5-4 TGTGCCAGCAGTATCCCAACCCCCGGGACAGACTATGGCTACACCTTC CASSIPTPGTDYGYTF
TRBJ1-2 . . TRBV2 TGTGCCACCGGGGGAGAAAACTATGGCTACACCTTC CATGGENYGYTF
TRBJ2-2 . TRBD2 TRBV23-1 TGCGCCAGCAGTCAGGGAGGGACGAACACCGGGGAGCTGTTTTTT CASSQGGTNTGELFF
TRBJ2-5 . . TRBV2 TGTGCCAGCAGTGATTATTTGCAAGAGACCCAGTACTTC CASSDYLQETQYF
TRBJ1-2 . TRBD1 TRBV28 TGTGCCAGCATCGAACAGGGGTTTGACTATGGCTACACCTTC CASIEQGFDYGYTF
TRBJ1-3 . . TRBV5-4 TGTGCCAGCAGCCTGCCGGCGGCAGGAAACACCATATATTTT CASSLPAAGNTIYF
TRBJ2-2 . . TRBV5-4 TGTGCCAGCAGCTCGGGGTTAGAGGGCACCGGGGAGCTGTTTTTT CASSSGLEGTGELFF
TRBJ1-4 . . TRBV14 TGTGCCAGCAGCCAAGAGATTAGGGGTGCAACTAATGAAAAACTGTTTTTT CASSQEIRGATNEKLFF
TRBJ2-7 . . TRBV7-8 TGTGCCAGCAGCCGGGCCTACGAGCAGTACTTC CASSRAYEQYF
TRBJ1-4 . TRBD1 TRBV4-3 TGCGCCAGCAGCCAGCGGACAGGGAGGTGGGAAAAACTGTTTTTT CASSQRTGRWEKLFF
TRBJ2-1 . TRBD2 TRBV7-2 TGTGCCAGCAGCTTATTAGCGGGAACCTCGATCTTC CASSLLAGTSIF
TRBJ2-7 . . TRBV2 TGTGCCAGCAGTGAACGCGGGCAGAGGCTGAGCGAGCAGTACTTC CASSERGQRLSEQYF
TRBJ1-2 . . TRBV5-6 TGTGCCAGCAGCATAGGGGTCTACTATGGCTACACCTTC CASSIGVYYGYTF
TRBJ2-1 . . TRBV5-1 TGCGCCAGCAACTCGGGGAGTAGGTCCTACAATGAGCAGTTCTTC CASNSGSRSYNEQFF
TRBJ1-1 . . TRBV4-2 TGTGCCAGCAGCCAAGATGCGAGGAGGGCTGAAGCTTTCTTT CASSQDARRAEAFF
TRBJ1-6 . . TRBV18 TGTGCCAGCTCACCGTCGAGGGTTTACTCACCCCTCCACTTT CASSPSRVYSPLHF
TRBJ1-5 . . TRBV2 TGTGCCAGCAGTGAAGGGACAGCGGAGAATCAGCCCCAGCATTTT CASSEGTAENQPQHF
TRBJ1-5 few . TRBV9 TGTGCCAGCAGCCCCACTCTTGGTCAGCCCCAGCATTTT CASSPTLGQPQHF
TRBJ2-7 few . TRBV5-1 TGCGCCAGCAGCAACACCGACAGAGCCTACGAGCAGTACTTC CASSNTDRAYEQYF
TRBJ1-6 . . TRBV27 TGTGCCAGCAGTTTATGGGGAGGGCCCCTCCACTTT CASSLWGGPLHF
TRBJ1-4 . . TRBV10-1 TGCGCCAGCAGTTCTGGACAGTTCAAAGAAAAACTGTTTTTT CASSSGQFKEKLFF
TRBJ1-1 . . TRBV28 TGTGCCAGCACCGGACAGTCTAACACTGAAGCTTTCTTT CASTGQSNTEAFF
TRBJ2-3 . . TRBV27 TGTGCCAGCACCTCCGTAATGGGGCGGACAGATACGCAGTATTTT CASTSVMGRTDTQYF
TRBJ1-4 . . TRBV7-6 TGTGCCAGCAGCTTAGCGTCAACAACTAATGAAAAACTGTTTTTT CASSLASTTNEKLFF
TRBJ1-1 . . TRBV5-1 TGCGCCAGCAGCGATATTCGGGCTGAAGCTTTCTTT CASSDIRAEAFF